One sample yielded the 20 T cell receptor beta chains listed below, sequenced in a study of cytomegalovirus exposure and HLA in healthy donors. The repertoire was sequenced with immunoSEQ multiplex PCR; TCRdb's copy has only in-frame clones and lacks some. Of 100,000 to 150,000 clones listed, 80% to 90% were seen once; the top ten hold approximately 1.1%. What was sequenced was PBMCs. These receptors were collected from a woman aged 18 to 35 in good health and CMV-seronegative.

The V call is TRBV7-2, the J call TRBJ1-1; weak D call: TRBD1 (5 bases). The germline V gene has CDR1 SGHTA and CDR2 FQGNSA. V was pared by 2 bases and J by 1 base, with 8 bases between. The CDR3 runs 14 residues. The CDR3 DNA reads TGTGCCAGCAGCTTATTCGGGGGGAACACTGAAGCTTTCTTT. Its translation is CASSLFGGNTEAFF.

This chain joins TRBV5-1 and TRBJ2-7; 14 bases agree with TRBD2. The germline gives CDR1 SGHRS, CDR2 YFSETQ. The CDR3 runs to 15 residues. With 9 bases clipped from V and 6 bases from J, the junction kept 11 bases outside the gene matches. This chain's CDR3 is CATAEGGLAGAEQYF. The CDR3 region has the DNA TGCGCCACAGCAGAGGGGGGACTAGCGGGAGCCGAGCAGTACTTC.

This chain connects TRBV6-6 to TRBJ2-1; D is unclear. The CDR3 contains 11 residues. Germline assignment: CDR1 MNHNY and CDR2 SVGAGI (reference sequence). V was clipped by 5 bases and J by 9 bases, with 8 bases between them. In DNA, the CDR3 is TGTGCCAGCAGTAGCGTTAGTGAGCAGTTCTTC. As protein: CASSSVSEQFF.

This clone was detected once. The rearrangement links TRBV13 to TRBJ2-7; D is possibly TRBD1 (7 bases). The V end lost 3 bases, the J end lost 6 bases, and 12 bases lay between the germline ends. Per germline, CDR1 PRHDT and CDR2 FYEKMQ (reference sequence). This CDR3 is 13 amino acids long. The DNA of the CDR3 is TGTGCCAGCAGCTTTTCAGGGGGAGGCGAGCAGTACGTC. Protein: CASSFSGGGEQYV.

The genes are TRBV5-4 and TRBJ2-1, with 8 bases matching TRBD1. The CDR3 has 17 amino acids. V gave up 5 bases and J gave up 4 bases; unmatched junction bases: 14. Germline assignment: CDR1 SGHNT and CDR2 YYREEE (reference sequence). The CDR3 DNA follows: TGTGCCAGCAGGTGGGATTTACAGGGGGATTTGTACAATGAGCAGTTCTTC. Protein product: CASRWDLQGDLYNEQFF.

A few counts support this clone. V gene TRBV11-2 combines with J gene TRBJ2-7; tentatively, D is TRBD1 (6 bases). V was shortened by 1 base and J by 4 bases, with 11 bases between the two germline ends. Germline loops: CDR1 SGHAT, CDR2 FQNNGV. The CDR3 is 14 amino acids. The CDR3 bases are TGTGCCAGCAGCTTAGGTAGGGGGTTTTACGAGCAGTACTTC. Translating gives CASSLGRGFYEQYF.

The rearrangement joins TRBV5-1 to TRBJ2-1, with 8 bases fitting TRBD1. The CDR3 spans 14 residues. Germline V gene data show CDR1 as SGHRS and CDR2 as YFSETQ. The ends lost 1 base at V and 7 bases at J; junction bases unmatched: 4. The CDR3: CASSLTTGENEQFF. The CDR3 region has the DNA TGCGCCAGCAGCTTGACGACAGGGGAAAATGAGCAGTTCTTC.

The J gene is TRBJ1-5, the V gene TRBV18; D gene unclear. V dropped 3 bases and J dropped 5 bases, with 8 bases sitting between them. Germline CDR1 and CDR2: KGHSH and LQKENI. This CDR3 comprises 13 residues. In DNA, the CDR3 is TGTGCCAGCTCACCCCGCGGGGATCAGCCCCAGCATTTT. This translates into CASSPRGDQPQHF.

The chain recombines TRBV27 with TRBJ1-2; the D gene is possibly TRBD1 (5 bases). The germline V and J ends were trimmed by 6 bases and 4 bases, with 12 bases remaining between them. The germline V gene has CDR1 MNHEY and CDR2 SMNVEV (reference sequence). CDR3 size: 13 residues. CDR3 sequence: CASRQAGIYGYTF. CDR3 in DNA: TGTGCCAGCAGACAGGCGGGGATCTATGGCTACACCTTC.

This sequence joins TRBV19 and TRBJ2-1, with 9 bases that match TRBD1. This CDR3 has 14 residues. CDR1 LNHDA and CDR2 SQIVND come from the germline V gene (reference sequence). Germline trimming cut 6 bases from V and 5 bases from J; bases unmatched to any gene: 5. Written as DNA, the CDR3 is TGTGCCAGTAGCCATACAGGGGGCCACAATGAGCAGTTCTTC. Translating it yields CASSHTGGHNEQFF.

The rearrangement uses TRBV11-2 and TRBJ1-1, with D possibly being TRBD1 (6 bases). The germline V gene encodes CDR1 SGHAT and CDR2 FQNNGV. V gave up 11 bases and J gave up 4 bases, with 14 bases separating them. This CDR3 spans 12 amino acids. The CDR3 region has the DNA TGTGCCTCCAGGGGATTTGGCACTGAAGCTTTCTTT. Translation: CASRGFGTEAFF.

The rearrangement joins TRBV4-3 to TRBJ2-7; 11 bases agree with TRBD2. CDR1 and CDR2 from the germline V gene are LGHNA and YSLEER. Trimming cost V 4 bases and J 1 base; bases outside gene matches: 21. This CDR3 comprises 21 residues. The CDR3 here is CASSRPGAVGLAERRSYEQYF. The DNA for the CDR3 is TGCGCCAGCAGCCGACCGGGGGCAGTGGGACTAGCGGAACGGAGGTCCTACGAGCAGTACTTC.

The CDR3 spells CAWRGRGSGYGYTF. Written as DNA, the CDR3 is TGTGCCTGGAGGGGAAGGGGGTCAGGCTATGGCTACACCTTC. J is TRBJ1-2 and V is TRBV30, with a possible D match to TRBD1 (6 bases). Germline CDR1 and CDR2: GTSNPN and SVGIG (reference sequence). Trimming cost V 3 bases and J 4 bases, with 15 bases left between them. There are 14 residues in the CDR3.

This rearrangement joins TRBV19 to TRBJ1-1, with D perhaps TRBD1 (5 bases). The CDR3 has 11 amino acids. Looked up from germline, CDR1 is LNHDA and CDR2 is SQIVND (reference sequence). V gave up 0 bases and J gave up 10 bases, with 6 bases separating them. Here the CDR3 reads CASSIEGAAFF. The CDR3, as DNA: TGTGCCAGTAGTATAGAAGGGGCAGCTTTCTTT. Supplemented by reference TRBV19 and TRBJ1-1, the full variable domain reads DGGITQSPKYLFRKEGQNVTLSCEQNLNHDAMYWYRQDPGQGLRLIYYSQIVNDFQKGDIAEGYSVSREKKESFPLTVTSAQKNPTAFYLCASSIEGAAFFGQGTRLTVV.

J is TRBJ1-3 and V is TRBV4-3; possible D gene TRBD1, 5 bases. Trimming took 0 bases from V and 4 from J, leaving 16 bases between them. The CDR3 length is 17 residues. Looked up from germline, CDR1 is LGHNA and CDR2 is YSLEER. CDR3 nucleotide sequence: TGCGCCAGCAGCCAAGATCCGGGCGGGACGGTAGGAAACACCATATATTTT. Translated, it gives CASSQDPGGTVGNTIYF.

Regarding this clone: A much larger clonotype is one base distant, so this may be a read error. The CDR3 loop is CASSQDRGSSNEQFF. The CDR3 DNA follows: TGCGCCAGCAGCCAAGACAGGGGGAGTTCAAATGAGCAGTTCTTC. J is TRBJ2-1 and V is TRBV4-1; 7 nucleotides align to TRBD1. Per germline, CDR1 MGHRA and CDR2 YSYEKL. The CDR3 has 15 residues. V gave up 0 bases and J gave up 7 bases; unmatched junction bases: 6.

This clone has just one count. The CDR3 sequence is CASSSHSDEQFF. The CDR3 DNA reads as TGTGCCAGCAGCTCCCACTCCGATGAGCAGTTCTTC. The chain carries TRBV4-2 and TRBJ2-1; unclear D gene. Looked up from germline, CDR1 is LGHNA and CDR2 is YNFKEQ. V lost 5 bases, J lost 8 bases, and 10 bases lay in between. The CDR3 has 12 residues.

The rearrangement joins TRBV6-6 to TRBJ2-3, with D possibly being TRBD2 (6 bases). V lost 8 bases to trimming and J lost 2 bases, with 11 bases between them. This CDR3 contains 13 residues. Germline assignment: CDR1 MNHNY and CDR2 SVGAGI (reference sequence). In DNA, the CDR3 is TGTGCCAGCGGACTAAAAATCACAGATACGCAGTATTTT. This sequence encodes CASGLKITDTQYF.

The rearrangement joins TRBV28 to TRBJ2-7, with 9 nucleotides matching TRBD2. There are 14 residues in the CDR3. The germline gives CDR1 MDHEN, CDR2 SYDVKM. V shed 7 bases, J shed 3 bases, and the junction held 7 bases outside the gene matches. The CDR3 loop reads CASKGLARNYEQYF. The CDR3 nucleotides read TGTGCCAGCAAAGGACTAGCGAGAAACTACGAGCAGTACTTC.

The chain couples TRBV18 to TRBJ1-2; 9 nucleotides line up with TRBD1. This CDR3 region has 14 residues. Trimming cost V 3 bases and J 6 bases; bases outside gene matches: 5. Germline V gene data show CDR1 as KGHSH and CDR2 as LQKENI. CDR3 in DNA: TGTGCCAGCTCACCGATGACAGGGGGTAATGGCTACACCTTC. It translates to CASSPMTGGNGYTF.